One and the same sample provided the 10 T cell receptor beta chains below, sequenced in a study of blood T cell repertoires in COVID-19. Assay used: immunoSEQ multiplex PCR; TCRdb lists only in-frame clones, some missing. The sample includes approximately 37,000 clones, approximately 88% of them seen just once. Sample: peripheral blood. These receptors originate from a man aged 50-59 years with active COVID-19.

The V call is TRBV7-9, the J call TRBJ2-1; the match to TRBD2 covers 9 bases. The CDR3 extends over 14 amino acids. After removal of 3 bases from V and 6 bases from J, the junction contained 3 bases not matched to a gene. Germline V gene lookup returns CDR1 SEHNR and CDR2 FQNEAQ (reference sequence). CDR3 in DNA: TGTGCCAGCAGCTTTGCGGGAGGGCTCAATGAGCAGTTCTTC. This encodes CASSFAGGLNEQFF.

The genes are TRBV13 and TRBJ2-1, with 7 nucleotides matching TRBD2. CDR3 length: 15 residues. The V gene's germline CDR1 is PRHDT and CDR2 FYEKMQ (reference sequence). The V and J ends lost 7 bases and 9 bases, in that order; junction bases with no gene match: 15. Here the CDR3 DNA reads TGTGCCAGCACTTCTTCCCTTCGGGAGGCAGGTGAGCAGTTCTTC. Translating it yields CASTSSLREAGEQFF.

The chain couples TRBV11-2 to TRBJ1-2; no definite D call. With 0 bases removed from V and 5 bases from J, the gap between germline ends came to 13 bases. Germline V gene sequence: CDR1 SGHAT, CDR2 FQNNGV. The CDR3 loop spans 15 amino acids. The CDR3 DNA follows: TGTGCCAGCAGCTTAGATAATGGCCGGGTGTATGGCTACACCTTC. The encoded protein is CASSLDNGRVYGYTF.

This clone was picked up a small number of times. The chain is built from TRBV7-2 and TRBJ2-1, with 14 bases identical to TRBD2. CDR3 size: 16 residues. Per the germline V gene, CDR1 is SGHTA and CDR2 is FQGNSA. V was pared by 4 bases and J by 5 bases, with 4 bases of the junction left unmatched. This chain's CDR3 is CASSSRTSGRHNEQFF. The CDR3 DNA follows: TGTGCCAGCAGCTCCCGGACTAGCGGGAGGCACAATGAGCAGTTCTTC.

The V and J genes are TRBV5-1 and TRBJ2-1, with D unresolved. From germline, CDR1 is SGHRS and CDR2 YFSETQ. Trimming took 7 bases from V and 1 from J, leaving 6 bases between them. The CDR3 spans 12 residues. In DNA, the CDR3 is TGCGCCAGCGGGCTATCCTACAATGAGCAGTTCTTC. This gives the protein CASGLSYNEQFF. The full variable domain, in which reference TRBV5-1 and TRBJ2-1 provide the parts outside the CDR3, is KAGVTQTPRYLIKTRGQQVTLSCSPISGHRSVSWYQQTPGQGLQFLFEYFSETQRNKGNFPGRFSGRQFSNSRSEMNVSTLELGDSALYLCASGLSYNEQFFGPGTRLTVL.

The rearrangement links TRBV9 to TRBJ1-4, with D unclear. CDR1 and CDR2 (germline): SGDLS, YYNGEE. The CDR3 covers 15 residues. V lost 0 bases, J lost 8 bases, and 14 bases lay in between. The CDR3 region has the DNA TGTGCCAGCAGCGTAGGGAGCCCCCTTGGGGAAAAACTGTTTTTT. It translates to CASSVGSPLGEKLFF.

This clone was detected a few times. This rearrangement joins TRBV6-2 or TRBV6-3 to TRBJ2-7, with 7 bases fitting TRBD2. With 3 bases clipped from V and 10 bases from J, the junction kept 6 bases outside the gene matches. The CDR3 extends over 12 amino acids. Germline V lookup: CDR1 MNHEY, CDR2 SVGEGT. In DNA form, the CDR3 reads TGTGCCAGCAGTTATGGAGGGAGGGTACAGTACTTC. As protein: CASSYGGRVQYF.

This chain connects TRBV6-4 to TRBJ2-1, with a possible D match to TRBD2 (6 bases). This CDR3 is 13 amino acids long. Germline CDR1 MRHNA, CDR2 SNTAGT. V lost 2 bases to trimming and J lost 6 bases, with 8 bases between them. The CDR3 here is CASSDGTVNEQFF. The CDR3 nucleotides read TGTGCCAGCAGTGACGGGACTGTCAATGAGCAGTTCTTC.

This chain joins TRBV6-6 and TRBJ2-7; 10 nucleotides align to TRBD1. The CDR3 is made up of 15 amino acids. J was trimmed by 7 bases and V by 5 bases; bases with no gene match: 11. CDR1 and CDR2 from the germline V gene are MNHNY and SVGAGI (reference sequence). The CDR3 DNA follows: TGTGCCAGCAGTACGCCGGGACAGGGGATTTGGGAGCAGTACTTC. Its translation is CASSTPGQGIWEQYF.

V gene TRBV7-6 combines with J gene TRBJ2-2; D not resolved. Germline loops: CDR1 SGHVS, CDR2 FNYEAQ. The CDR3 is made up of 15 amino acids. Trimming pared 1 base from V and 2 bases from J, leaving 8 bases between. The CDR3 reads CASSLELPNTGELFF. The CDR3, as DNA: TGTGCCAGCAGCTTAGAACTTCCAAACACCGGGGAGCTGTTTTTT.